This TCR beta chain was captured by sequencing in a study of CD4 and CD8 cells across lung adenocarcinoma regions. TCRdb re-analysed the PCR reads in MiXCR, keeping a single row per CDR3 protein. The sample holds 4,000 or so distinct CDR3 sequences, about 60% seen once. The sequencing input was CD4+ T cells from the margin of a lung tumor. This clonotype was obtained from a male donor with lung adenocarcinoma. The CD4 and CD8 labels of this study may be unreliable.

The CDR3 DNA follows: TGTGCCAGCAGCGTTGGCAGCGGCGGCTCTGGAAACACCATATATTTT. Its protein product is CASSVGSGGSGNTIYF. The V and J genes are TRBV7-8 and TRBJ1-3; D not certain. The CDR3 totals 16 residues. The germline V gene encodes CDR1 SGHVS and CDR2 FQNEAQ. V was shortened by 5 bases and J by 0 bases, with 14 bases between the two germline ends.